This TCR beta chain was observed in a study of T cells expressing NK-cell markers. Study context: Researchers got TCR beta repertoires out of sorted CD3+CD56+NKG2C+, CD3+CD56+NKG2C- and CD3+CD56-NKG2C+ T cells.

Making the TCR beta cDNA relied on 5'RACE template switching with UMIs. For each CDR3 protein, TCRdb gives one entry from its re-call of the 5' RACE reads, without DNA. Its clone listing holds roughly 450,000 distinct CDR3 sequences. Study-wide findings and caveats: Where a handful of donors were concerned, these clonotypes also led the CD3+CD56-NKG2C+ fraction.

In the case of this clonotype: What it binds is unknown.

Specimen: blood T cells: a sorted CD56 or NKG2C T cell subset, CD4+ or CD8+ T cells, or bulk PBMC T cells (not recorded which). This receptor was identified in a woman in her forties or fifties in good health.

The CDR3 protein is CASSQDVSYEQYF. The chain links TRBV4-2 to TRBJ2-7. Looked up from germline, CDR1 is LGHNA and CDR2 is YNFKEQ. The CDR3 is 13 residues long.